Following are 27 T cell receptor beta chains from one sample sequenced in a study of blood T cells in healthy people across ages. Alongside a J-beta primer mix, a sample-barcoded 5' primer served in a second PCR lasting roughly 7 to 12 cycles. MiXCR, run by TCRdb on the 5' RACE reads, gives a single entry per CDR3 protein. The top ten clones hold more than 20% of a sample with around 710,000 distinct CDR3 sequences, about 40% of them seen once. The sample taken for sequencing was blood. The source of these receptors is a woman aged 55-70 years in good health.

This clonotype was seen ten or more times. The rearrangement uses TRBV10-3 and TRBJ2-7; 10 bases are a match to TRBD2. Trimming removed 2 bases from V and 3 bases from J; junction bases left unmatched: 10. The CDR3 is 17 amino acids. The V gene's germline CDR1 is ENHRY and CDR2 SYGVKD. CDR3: CAISEIAGGPRSYEQYF. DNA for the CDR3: TGTGCCATCAGTGAGATAGCGGGGGGTCCGAGGAGCTACGAGCAGTACTTC.

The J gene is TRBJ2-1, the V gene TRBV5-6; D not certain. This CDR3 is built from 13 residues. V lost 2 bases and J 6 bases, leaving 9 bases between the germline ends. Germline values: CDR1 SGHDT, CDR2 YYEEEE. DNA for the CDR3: TGTGCCAGCAGCTTAATCAACCTCAATGAGCAGTTCTTC. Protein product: CASSLINLNEQFF.

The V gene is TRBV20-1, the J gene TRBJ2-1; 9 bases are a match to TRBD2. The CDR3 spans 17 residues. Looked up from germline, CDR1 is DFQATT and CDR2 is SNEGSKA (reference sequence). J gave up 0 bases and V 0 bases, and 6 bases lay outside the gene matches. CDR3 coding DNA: TGCAGTGCTAGAGACGTTATGGGACTAGCCTCCTACAATGAGCAGTTCTTC. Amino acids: CSARDVMGLASYNEQFF.

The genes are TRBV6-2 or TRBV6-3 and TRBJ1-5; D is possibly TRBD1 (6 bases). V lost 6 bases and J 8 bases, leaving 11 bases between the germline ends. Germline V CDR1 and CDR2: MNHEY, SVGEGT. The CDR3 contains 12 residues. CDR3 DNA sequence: TGTGCCAGCAGACAGGGTCTGGAGCCCCAGCATTTT. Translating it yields CASRQGLEPQHF.

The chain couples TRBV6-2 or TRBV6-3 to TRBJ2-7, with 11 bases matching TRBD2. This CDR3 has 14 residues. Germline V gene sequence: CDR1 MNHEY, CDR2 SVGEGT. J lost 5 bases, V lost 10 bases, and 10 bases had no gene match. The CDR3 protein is CATNVAGGSNEQYF. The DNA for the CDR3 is TGTGCCACCAACGTAGCGGGAGGGTCCAACGAGCAGTACTTC.

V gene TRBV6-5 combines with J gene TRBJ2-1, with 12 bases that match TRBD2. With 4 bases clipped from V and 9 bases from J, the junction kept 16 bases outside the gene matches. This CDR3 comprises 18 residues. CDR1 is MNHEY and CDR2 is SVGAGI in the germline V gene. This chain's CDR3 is CASSFLTSGSLNPREQFF. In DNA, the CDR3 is TGTGCCAGCAGTTTTCTGACTAGCGGGAGTCTCAACCCTCGTGAGCAGTTCTTC.

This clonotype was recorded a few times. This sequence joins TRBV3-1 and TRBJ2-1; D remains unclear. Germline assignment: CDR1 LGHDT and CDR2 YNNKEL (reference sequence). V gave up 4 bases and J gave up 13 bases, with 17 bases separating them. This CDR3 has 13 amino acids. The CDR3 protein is CASSPEYDRTQFF. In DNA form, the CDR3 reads TGTGCCAGCAGCCCGGAATATGACCGGACCCAGTTCTTC.

Written as DNA, the CDR3 is TGTGCCAGCAGCTTTGTACAGGGGGCTATGGAGACCCAGTACTTC. Translation gives CASSFVQGAMETQYF. The chain has TRBV7-2 and TRBJ2-5; TRBD1 matches 9 bases. Germline assignment: CDR1 SGHTA and CDR2 FQGNSA. The trim removed 3 bases at V and 5 bases at J, leaving 7 bases unmatched. This CDR3 contains 15 residues. Based on the CDR3 plus reference TRBV7-2 and TRBJ2-5, the full variable domain is GAGVSQSPSNKVTEKGKDVELRCDPISGHTALYWYRQSLGQGLEFLIYFQGNSAPDKSGLPSDRFSAERTGGSVSTLTIQRTQQEDSAVYLCASSFVQGAMETQYFGPGTRLLVL.

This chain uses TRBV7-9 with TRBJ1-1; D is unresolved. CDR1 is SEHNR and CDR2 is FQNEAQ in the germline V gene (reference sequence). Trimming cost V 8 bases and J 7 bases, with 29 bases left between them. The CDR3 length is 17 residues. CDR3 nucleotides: TGTGCCAGCTGGGGAGGTATGATTTTCCCCTCTATGATTGAAGCTTTCTTT. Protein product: CASWGGMIFPSMIEAFF.

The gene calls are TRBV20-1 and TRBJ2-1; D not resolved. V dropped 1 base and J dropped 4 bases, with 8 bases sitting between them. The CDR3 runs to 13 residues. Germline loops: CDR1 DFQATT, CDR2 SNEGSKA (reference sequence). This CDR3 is CSARGPEYNEQFF. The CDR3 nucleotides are TGCAGTGCTAGAGGCCCCGAGTACAATGAGCAGTTCTTC.

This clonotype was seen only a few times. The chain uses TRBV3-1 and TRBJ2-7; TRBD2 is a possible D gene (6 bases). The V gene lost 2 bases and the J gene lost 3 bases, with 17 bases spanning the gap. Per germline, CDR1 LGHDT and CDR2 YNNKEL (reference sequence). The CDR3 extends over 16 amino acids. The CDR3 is CASSQLGSVSFYEQYF. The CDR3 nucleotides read TGTGCCAGCAGCCAACTCGGGAGTGTTTCCTTCTACGAGCAGTACTTC.

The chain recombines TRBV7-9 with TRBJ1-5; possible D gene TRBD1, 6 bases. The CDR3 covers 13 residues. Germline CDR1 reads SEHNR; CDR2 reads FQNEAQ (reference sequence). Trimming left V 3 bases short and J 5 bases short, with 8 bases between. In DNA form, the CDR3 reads TGTGCCAGCAGCTTGGGGGCCCATCAGCCCCAGCATTTT. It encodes CASSLGAHQPQHF.

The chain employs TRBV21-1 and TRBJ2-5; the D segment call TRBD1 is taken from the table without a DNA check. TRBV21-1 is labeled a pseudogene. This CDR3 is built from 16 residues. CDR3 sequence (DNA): TGTGCCAGCAGCCCAAGGGACAGGCTAGTCCAAGAGACCCAGTACTTC. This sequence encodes CASSPRDRLVQETQYF.

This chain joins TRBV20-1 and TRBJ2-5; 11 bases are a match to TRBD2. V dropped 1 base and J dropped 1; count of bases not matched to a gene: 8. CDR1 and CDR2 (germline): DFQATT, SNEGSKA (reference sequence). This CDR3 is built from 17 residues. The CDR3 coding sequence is TGCAGTGCTAGAGGACCGGGACTAGCGGTTACCCAAGAGACCCAGTACTTC. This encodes CSARGPGLAVTQETQYF.

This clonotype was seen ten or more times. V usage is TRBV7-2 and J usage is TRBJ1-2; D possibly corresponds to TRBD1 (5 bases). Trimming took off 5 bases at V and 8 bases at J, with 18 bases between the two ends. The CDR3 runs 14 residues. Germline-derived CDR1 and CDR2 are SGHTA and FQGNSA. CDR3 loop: CASSGGEGQGGYTF. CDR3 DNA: TGTGCCAGCAGCGGAGGCGAGGGCCAGGGAGGCTACACCTTC.

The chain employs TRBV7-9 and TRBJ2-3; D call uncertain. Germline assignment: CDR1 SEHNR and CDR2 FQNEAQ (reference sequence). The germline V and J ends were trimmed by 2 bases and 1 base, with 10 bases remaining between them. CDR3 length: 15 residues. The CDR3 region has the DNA TGTGCCAGCAGCTTATTCGGTGTCGGCACAGATACGCAGTATTTT. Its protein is CASSLFGVGTDTQYF.

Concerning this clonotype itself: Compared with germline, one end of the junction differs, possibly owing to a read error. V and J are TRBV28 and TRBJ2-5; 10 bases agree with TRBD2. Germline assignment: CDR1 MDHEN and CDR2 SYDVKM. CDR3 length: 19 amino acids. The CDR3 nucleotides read TGTGCCAGCGGTTTACCGCGGAGGGCTAGCGGGAGACACTCGGAGACCCAGTACTTC. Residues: CASGLPRRASGRHSETQYF.

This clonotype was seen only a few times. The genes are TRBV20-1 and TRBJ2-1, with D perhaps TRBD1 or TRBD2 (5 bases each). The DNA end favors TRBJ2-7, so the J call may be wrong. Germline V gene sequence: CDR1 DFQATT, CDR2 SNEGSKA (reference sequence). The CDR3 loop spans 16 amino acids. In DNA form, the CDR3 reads TGCAGTGCTAGCCCCTTTGAGGGGAGTACTTACAATGAGCAGTACTTC. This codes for CSASPFEGSTYNEQYF.

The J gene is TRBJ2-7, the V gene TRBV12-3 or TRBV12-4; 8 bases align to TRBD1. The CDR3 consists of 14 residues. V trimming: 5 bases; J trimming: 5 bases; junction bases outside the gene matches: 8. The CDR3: CASSLLGQGNEQYF. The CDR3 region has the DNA TGTGCCAGCAGTCTACTAGGACAGGGTAACGAGCAGTACTTC.

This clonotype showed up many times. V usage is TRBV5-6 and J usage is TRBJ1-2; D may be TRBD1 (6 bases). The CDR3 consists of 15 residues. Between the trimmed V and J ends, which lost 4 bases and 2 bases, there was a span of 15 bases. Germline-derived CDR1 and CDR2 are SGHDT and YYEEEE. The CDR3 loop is CASSLPDSENYGYTF. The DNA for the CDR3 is TGTGCCAGCAGCCTCCCGGACAGTGAGAACTATGGCTACACCTTC.

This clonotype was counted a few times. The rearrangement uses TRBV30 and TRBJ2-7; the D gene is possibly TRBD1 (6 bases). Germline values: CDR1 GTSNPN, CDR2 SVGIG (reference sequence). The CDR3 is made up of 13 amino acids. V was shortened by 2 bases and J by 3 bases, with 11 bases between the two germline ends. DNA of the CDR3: TGTGCCTGGAGTCGACAGGAAGGCTACGAGCAGTACTTC. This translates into CAWSRQEGYEQYF.

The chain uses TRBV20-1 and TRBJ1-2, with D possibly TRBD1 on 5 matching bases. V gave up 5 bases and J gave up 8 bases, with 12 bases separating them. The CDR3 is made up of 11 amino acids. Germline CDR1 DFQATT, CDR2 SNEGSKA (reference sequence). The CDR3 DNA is TGCAGTGCTGGGGGGGGATGGGGCTACACCTTC. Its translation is CSAGGGWGYTF.

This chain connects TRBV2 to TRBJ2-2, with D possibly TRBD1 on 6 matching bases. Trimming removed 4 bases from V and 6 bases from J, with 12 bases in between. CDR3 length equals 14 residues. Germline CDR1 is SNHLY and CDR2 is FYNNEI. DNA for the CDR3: TGTGCCAGCAGTGTAAACAGGGTTTCCGGGGAGCTGTTTTTT. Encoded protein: CASSVNRVSGELFF.

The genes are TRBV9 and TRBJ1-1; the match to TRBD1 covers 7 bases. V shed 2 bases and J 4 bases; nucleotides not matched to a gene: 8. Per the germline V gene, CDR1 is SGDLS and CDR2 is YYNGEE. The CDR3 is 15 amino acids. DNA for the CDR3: TGTGCCAGCAGCGTCCCAGGCAGGGGGGTCACTGAAGCTTTCTTT. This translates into CASSVPGRGVTEAFF.

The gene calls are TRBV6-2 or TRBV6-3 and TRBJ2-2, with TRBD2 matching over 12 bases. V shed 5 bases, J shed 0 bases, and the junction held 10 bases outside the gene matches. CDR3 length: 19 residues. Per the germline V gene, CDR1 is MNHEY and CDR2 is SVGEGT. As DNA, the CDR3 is TGTGCCAGCAGTCACAATACTAGGACTAGCGGGACGAACACCGGGGAGCTGTTTTTT. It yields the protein CASSHNTRTSGTNTGELFF.

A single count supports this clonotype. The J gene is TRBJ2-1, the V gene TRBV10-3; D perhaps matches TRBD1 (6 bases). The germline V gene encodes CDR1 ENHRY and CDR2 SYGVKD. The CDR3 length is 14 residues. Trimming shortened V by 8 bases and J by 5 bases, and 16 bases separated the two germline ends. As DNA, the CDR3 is TGTGCCATCGGTGGCTCAACAGGGAACAATGAGCAGTTCTTC. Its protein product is CAIGGSTGNNEQFF.

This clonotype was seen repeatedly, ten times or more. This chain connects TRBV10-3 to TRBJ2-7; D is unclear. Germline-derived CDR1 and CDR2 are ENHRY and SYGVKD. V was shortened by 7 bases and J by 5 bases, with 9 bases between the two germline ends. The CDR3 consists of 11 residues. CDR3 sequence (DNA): TGTGCCATCACCAACCTGGACGAGCAGTACTTC. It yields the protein CAITNLDEQYF.